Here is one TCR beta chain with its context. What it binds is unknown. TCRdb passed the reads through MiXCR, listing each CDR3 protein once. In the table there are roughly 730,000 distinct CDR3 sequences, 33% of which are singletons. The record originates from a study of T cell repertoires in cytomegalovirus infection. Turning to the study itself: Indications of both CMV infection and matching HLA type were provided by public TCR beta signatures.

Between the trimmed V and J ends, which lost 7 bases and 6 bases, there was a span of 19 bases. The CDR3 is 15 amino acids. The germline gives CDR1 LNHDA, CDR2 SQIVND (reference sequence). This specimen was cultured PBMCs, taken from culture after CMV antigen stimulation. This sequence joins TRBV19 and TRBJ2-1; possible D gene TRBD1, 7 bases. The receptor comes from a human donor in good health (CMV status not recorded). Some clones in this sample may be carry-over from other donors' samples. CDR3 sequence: CASNFRRQGGNEQFF. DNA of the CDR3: TGTGCCAGTAATTTTCGACGGCAGGGGGGCAATGAGCAGTTCTTC.